This T cell receptor (beta chain) is drawn from a study of blood T cell repertoires in COVID-19 (dated by TCRdb to 2018 to 2021). About the investigation overall: The collaborator samples originated in the United States, Italy and Spain and spanned the acute and convalescent phases of COVID-19. The material from the prospective study consisted of cDNA or gDNA derived from T cells, B-cell-depleted T cells, or PBMCs. Samples were obtained from the ongoing ImmuneRACE study (first 160 participants) and from about 1,300 subjects provided by 6 global collaborators. Subjects who had been exposed to COVID-19, were actively infected with it, or had recovered from it provided the deeply sampled blood TCRbeta repertoires that made up the dataset. The sample metadata nearly always contained a de-identified subject ID, COVID-19 status, age in years and sex. Where available, HLA class I and class II types were obtained from metadata supplied by the sample provider rather than from assay-based typing. The repertoires were made available in a free public database intended to serve as a resource for research on the immune response to SARS-CoV-2.

Findings and caveats that apply to the study as a whole: How much clinical and demographic metadata was included differed by source and by participant, and the metadata was provided uncurated.

The CDR3, cysteine through phenylalanine, is 13 amino acids long. Only CDR3 DNA remains: 39 bases, in frame from the first base. Trimming removed 4 bases from V and 7 bases from J; the gene matches leave 9 bases unexplained. The germline V gene yields SQVTM for CDR1 and ANQGSEA for CDR2. The immunoSEQ Assay, a bias-controlled multiplex PCR, was used to amplify TCRbeta CDR3 regions from genomic DNA. In the original analysis: The number of nucleated cells in each sample was estimated from the amplification of reference gene primers within the assay. To quantify the absolute abundance of each unique TCRbeta CDR3 rearrangement, sequence reads were collapsed and filtered. For each sample, productive Simpson clonality was calculated as the square root of Simpson's diversity index over productive rearrangements. This is the immuneACCESS table as TCRdb keeps it, with only in-frame sequences that have V and J called. A part of the clones is gone; compared with another copy, unresolved V genes explain less than half, and the rest is unexplained. V, J and clone size reflect that table, while D and trimming were determined from the DNA. The sample yields some 220,000 clones; about 80% were counted once. Jointly, the top ten make up more than 2.5% of the sample.

Remarks on this clone: There is no known antigen for this receptor. Within one base of it there is no much larger clone, and no base qualities were kept.

Samples from volunteer blood donors who had recovered from COVID-19 were contributed by a second Seattle source. Whole blood was collected in K2EDTA tubes by collaborating institutions according to the institutions' own protocols. For TCRbeta analysis, collaborator samples were shipped as frozen whole blood, as isolated PBMCs, or as DNA extracted from either sample type. The receptor chain draws on TRBV29-1 and TRBJ2-7, with 8 bases in between that match TRBD1. This TCR derives from a woman aged 25 to 39 who had recovered from COVID-19. Sequencing was done on a sample of peripheral blood. CDR3 protein: CSVGGQGQGEQYF. The base sequence is TGCAGCGTTGGTGGACAGGGTCAAGGAGAGCAGTACTTC.